The 30 T cell receptor beta chains in this list originate from one sample, sequenced in a study of high-grade serous ovarian cancer treatment subgroups. This table comes from immunoSEQ multiplex PCR, and its TCRdb copy is limited to in-frame clones, with some not included. The table has some 4,400 clones, about 73% seen once; the top ten hold around 9.1%. Tumor tissue was taken before any definitive surgery or chemotherapy was given. Material: tumor tissue. The origin of the receptors is a human donor with high-grade serous ovarian cancer.

The chain couples TRBV7-2 to TRBJ1-1, with no clear D. Germline CDR1 is SGHTA and CDR2 is FQGNSA. V was cut by 2 bases and J by 1 base, with 5 bases left in between. This CDR3 has 13 residues. DNA for the CDR3: TGTGCCAGCAGCTTAAGATCGAACACTGAAGCTTTCTTT. This encodes CASSLRSNTEAFF.

The chain has TRBV6-1 and TRBJ2-7; 10 nucleotides agree with TRBD2. The CDR3 totals 14 residues. Germline V gene lookup returns CDR1 MNHNS and CDR2 SASEGT. Trimming at V came to 4 bases and at J to 2 bases, leaving 2 bases not matched to a gene. CDR3 protein: CASSVAGGTYEQYF. As DNA, the CDR3 is TGTGCCAGCAGTGTAGCGGGAGGCACCTACGAGCAGTACTTC.

The J gene is TRBJ1-4, the V gene TRBV30; D remains unclear. The CDR3 length is 13 residues. Germline CDR1 is GTSNPN and CDR2 is SVGIG (reference sequence). V dropped 2 bases and J dropped 8 bases, with 12 bases sitting between them. CDR3 in amino acids: CAWSRAQREKLFF. The CDR3 region has the DNA TGTGCCTGGAGTCGGGCCCAACGGGAAAAACTGTTTTTT.

The gene calls are TRBV4-2 and TRBJ2-7; TRBD1 is a possible D gene (5 bases). The germline V gene encodes CDR1 LGHNA and CDR2 YNFKEQ. This CDR3 spans 15 amino acids. V was trimmed by 4 bases and J by 0 bases, leaving 13 bases between them. The CDR3 spells CASSRQLLSSYEQYF. Written as DNA, the CDR3 is TGTGCCAGCAGCCGACAGCTTTTGAGCTCCTACGAGCAGTACTTC.

The chain is built from TRBV5-5 and TRBJ2-7; D may be TRBD2 (5 bases). Trimming removed 4 bases at V and 1 base at J, with 9 bases between. Germline V gives CDR1 SGHKS, CDR2 YYEKEE (reference sequence). CDR3 length: 13 residues. CDR3 sequence: CASSHGVSYEQYF. CDR3 DNA sequence: TGTGCCAGCAGCCACGGGGTTTCCTACGAGCAGTACTTC.

This clone has only a few counts. The chain couples TRBV7-9 to TRBJ2-1, with 11 bases fitting TRBD1. V lost 1 base, J lost 7 bases, and 9 bases stayed unmatched. The CDR3 contains 17 residues. Germline CDR1 is SEHNR and CDR2 is FQNEAQ (reference sequence). CDR3 residues: CASSLDFLGQGENEQFF. The DNA of the CDR3 is TGTGCCAGCAGCTTAGACTTCCTGGGACAGGGGGAAAATGAGCAGTTCTTC.

The chain recombines TRBV19 with TRBJ2-7; 11 bases are shared with TRBD1. The CDR3 runs 18 residues. The germline CDR1 and CDR2 sequences are LNHDA and SQIVND (reference sequence). V was pared by 5 bases and J by 0 bases, with 12 bases of the junction left unmatched. The CDR3 DNA sequence: TGTGCCAGTAGTGACCCCGGGACAGGGGGAATGAGCTCCTACGAGCAGTACTTC. It is translated as CASSDPGTGGMSSYEQYF.

In this sample, this clone turned up a few times. The J gene is TRBJ1-1, the V gene TRBV19, with TRBD1 matching over 9 bases. The J segment lost 3 bases and the V segment lost 11 bases, leaving 7 bases of the junction unmatched. Per germline, CDR1 LNHDA and CDR2 SQIVND (reference sequence). The length of the CDR3 is 13 residues. CDR3 bases: TGTGCCTCCCAACGGGACAGGGACACTGAAGCTTTCTTT. It translates to CASQRDRDTEAFF.

The chain has TRBV2 and TRBJ2-7; 9 bases are shared with TRBD2. The V gene end was trimmed by 3 bases and the J gene end by 2 bases; junction bases not matched to a gene: 5. Germline CDR1 and CDR2: SNHLY and FYNNEI. The CDR3 loop spans 15 amino acids. CDR3 bases: TGTGCCAGCAGTGAGATGGCGGGAGGGCCCTACGAGCAGTACTTC. This sequence encodes CASSEMAGGPYEQYF. The full variable domain, with the rest looked up from reference TRBV2 and TRBJ2-7, is EPEVTQTPSHQVTQMGQEVILRCVPISNHLYFYWYRQILGQKVEFLVSFYNNEISEKSEIFDDQFSVERPDGSNFTLKIRSTKLEDSAMYFCASSEMAGGPYEQYFGPGTRLTVT.

The chain combines TRBV10-2 with TRBJ2-3, with D possibly matching TRBD2 (6 bases). The CDR3 is 15 residues long. CDR1 is WSHSY, CDR2 SAAADI, per germline. Trimming pared 4 bases from V and 1 base from J, leaving 12 bases between. Here the CDR3 DNA reads TGCGCCAGCAGTGGTACCGGGACTGGCACAGATACGCAGTATTTT. Its translation is CASSGTGTGTDTQYF.

The genes are TRBV25-1 and TRBJ2-1; 9 bases are a match to TRBD1. Germline CDR1 is MGHDK and CDR2 is SYGVNS. V dropped 1 base and J dropped 5; count of bases not matched to a gene: 6. The CDR3 sequence is 16 residues long. This CDR3 is CASSESDRGGDNEQFF. The DNA for the CDR3 is TGTGCCAGCAGTGAATCAGACAGGGGGGGGGACAATGAGCAGTTCTTC.

V usage is TRBV7-3 and J usage is TRBJ2-6; perhaps TRBD1 as D (6 bases). V lost 5 bases, J lost 0 bases, and 11 bases lay in between. The germline gives CDR1 SGHTA, CDR2 FQGTGA. This CDR3 has 16 amino acids. CDR3 DNA: TGTGCCAGCAGCCCGGACAGTCTCTCTGGGGCCAACGTCCTGACTTTC. This encodes CASSPDSLSGANVLTF.

This chain links TRBV6-5 with TRBJ1-1; weak D call: TRBD1 (5 bases). CDR1 is MNHEY, CDR2 SVGAGI, per germline. Trimming cost V 2 bases and J 4 bases, with 8 bases left between them. The CDR3 totals 13 residues. The CDR3 region has the DNA TGTGCCAGCAGTTACCACGGGGGCACTGAAGCTTTCTTT. It codes for CASSYHGGTEAFF.

The chain carries TRBV6-1 and TRBJ2-2, with D unclear. Germline V gene sequence: CDR1 MNHNS, CDR2 SASEGT. Trimming shortened V by 7 bases and J by 0 bases, and 9 bases separated the two germline ends. The CDR3 covers 14 residues. CDR3 sequence reads: CASMGLTNTGELFF. The CDR3 DNA follows: TGTGCCAGCATGGGCCTCACGAACACCGGGGAGCTGTTTTTT.

The J gene is TRBJ1-4, the V gene TRBV28; TRBD1 agrees at 7 bases. The CDR3 has 15 residues. Trimming took 4 bases from V and 8 from J; bases not matched to a gene: 10. Looked up from germline, CDR1 is MDHEN and CDR2 is SYDVKM. CDR3 sequence reads: CASSSLTGKDEKLFF. Written as DNA, the CDR3 is TGTGCCAGCAGTTCCCTGACAGGGAAGGACGAAAAACTGTTTTTT.

This chain joins TRBV30 and TRBJ1-6; D remains unclear. V was clipped by 4 bases and J by 0 bases, with 16 bases between them. This CDR3 spans 17 amino acids. In germline, CDR1 is GTSNPN, CDR2 SVGIG (reference sequence). As DNA, the CDR3 is TGTGCCTGGAAGGGCGGGCAGTTGAGCTCCTATAATTCACCCCTCCACTTT. Protein sequence: CAWKGGQLSSYNSPLHF. The full variable domain, rest sourced from reference TRBV30 and TRBJ1-6, is SQTIHQWPATLVQPVGSPLSLECTVEGTSNPNLYWYRQAAGRGLQLLFYSVGIGQISSEVPQNLSASRPQDRQFILSSKKLLLSDSGFYLCAWKGGQLSSYNSPLHFGNGTRLTVT.

The chain carries TRBV4-3 and TRBJ2-7; 9 bases agree with TRBD1. V was clipped by 4 bases and J by 3 bases; unmatched bases: 7. There are 15 residues in the CDR3. Germline V gene sequence: CDR1 LGHNA, CDR2 YSLEER. As DNA, the CDR3 is TGCGCCAGCAGCCGATCGACAGGGGGGTTCTACGAGCAGTACTTC. Translation gives CASSRSTGGFYEQYF.

V is TRBV29-1 and J is TRBJ1-1; TRBD1 is a possible D gene (5 bases). V was shortened by 4 bases and J by 5 bases, with 20 bases between the two germline ends. The CDR3 spans 15 residues. Germline CDR1 is SQVTM and CDR2 is ANQGSEA. The CDR3 nucleotides are TGCAGCGTTGGTAGTATGGGGACTACTGGGACTGAAGCTTTCTTT. This encodes CSVGSMGTTGTEAFF.

This clone has just one count. This chain joins TRBV27 and TRBJ2-1; D perhaps matches TRBD1 (6 bases). CDR1 and CDR2 (germline): MNHEY, SMNVEV (reference sequence). The ends were cut back, 3 bases at V and 7 bases at J, with 13 bases in the middle. The CDR3 is 14 residues long. The CDR3 protein is CASSLNRVTNEQFF. CDR3 DNA sequence: TGTGCCAGCAGTTTGAACAGGGTCACAAATGAGCAGTTCTTC.

This rearrangement joins TRBV4-2 to TRBJ1-5; D may be TRBD1 (6 bases). Germline loops: CDR1 LGHNA, CDR2 YNFKEQ. This CDR3 has 16 residues. The ends were cut back, 0 bases at V and 7 bases at J, with 16 bases in the middle. CDR3 sequence (DNA): TGTGCCAGCAGCCAAGAAGCCAGGGGAGTAGGCCAGCCCCAGCATTTT. Translation: CASSQEARGVGQPQHF.

This clone is large within its sample. The chain carries TRBV14 and TRBJ1-1; 8 nucleotides align to TRBD1. V lost 3 bases to trimming and J lost 2 bases; unmatched junction nucleotides: 5. The CDR3 length is 15 residues. The V gene's germline CDR1 is SGHDN and CDR2 FVKESK. The CDR3 protein is CASSQTQGGNTEAFF. The CDR3 DNA sequence: TGTGCCAGCAGCCAGACACAGGGGGGTAACACTGAAGCTTTCTTT.

The V gene is TRBV27, the J gene TRBJ2-7, with a possible D match to TRBD1 (6 bases). Germline CDR1 is MNHEY and CDR2 is SMNVEV (reference sequence). This CDR3 contains 13 residues. Trimming removed 7 bases at V and 6 bases at J, with 16 bases between. The CDR3 coding sequence is TGTGCCAGCAAGGGACAAGGATGGCCCGAGCAGTACTTC. Translating gives CASKGQGWPEQYF.

V gene TRBV28 combines with J gene TRBJ2-3, with D uncertain. Trimming took off 7 bases at V and 6 bases at J, with 8 bases between the two ends. CDR3 size: 11 residues. Looked up from germline, CDR1 is MDHEN and CDR2 is SYDVKM. Here the CDR3 reads CASIFRDTQYF. The CDR3 DNA reads TGTGCCAGCATCTTTCGGGATACGCAGTATTTT. The whole variable domain, filled in from reference TRBV28 and TRBJ2-3, reads DVKVTQSSRYLVKRTGEKVFLECVQDMDHENMFWYRQDPGLGLRLIYFSYDVKMKEKGDIPEGYSVSREKKERFSLILESASTNQTSMYLCASIFRDTQYFGPGTRLTVL.

This rearrangement joins TRBV27 to TRBJ2-7; tentatively, D is TRBD2 (6 bases). V was shortened by 5 bases and J by 5 bases, with 16 bases between the two germline ends. This CDR3 comprises 14 residues. Per the germline V gene, CDR1 is MNHEY and CDR2 is SMNVEV (reference sequence). The CDR3 DNA reads as TGTGCCAGCAGTCTGGGCCCCTGGAGGGACGAGCAGTACTTC. This translates into CASSLGPWRDEQYF.

V gene TRBV6-5 combines with J gene TRBJ1-1; D is possibly TRBD1 (5 bases). V lost 5 bases and J 1 base, leaving 14 bases between the germline ends. Germline loops: CDR1 MNHEY, CDR2 SVGAGI. CDR3 size: 15 residues. The CDR3 here is CASSPFGASNTEAFF. The CDR3 DNA reads as TGTGCCAGCAGTCCTTTCGGGGCGTCGAACACTGAAGCTTTCTTT.

This chain connects TRBV9 to TRBJ1-6; D gene uncertain. Trimming took 3 bases from V and 5 from J, leaving 9 bases between them. This CDR3 has 14 residues. Germline V gives CDR1 SGDLS, CDR2 YYNGEE. The CDR3 region has the DNA TGTGCCAGCAGCGGGGCAGGAGATAATTCACCCCTCCACTTT. Its translation: CASSGAGDNSPLHF. The complete variable domain, with remaining parts taken from reference TRBV9 and TRBJ1-6, reads DSGVTQTPKHLITATGQRVTLRCSPRSGDLSVYWYQQSLDQGLQFLIQYYNGEERAKGNILERFSAQQFPDLHSELNLSSLELGDSALYFCASSGAGDNSPLHFGNGTRLTVT.

The chain carries TRBV11-2 and TRBJ1-1, with D possibly being TRBD1 (6 bases). The CDR3 has 13 amino acids. V was shortened by 5 bases and J by 1 base, with 8 bases between the two germline ends. Per germline, CDR1 SGHAT and CDR2 FQNNGV. CDR3 loop: CASSQQGNTEAFF. In nucleotides, the CDR3 is TGTGCCAGCAGCCAACAGGGGAACACTGAAGCTTTCTTT.

This clone was seen a few times. The chain recombines TRBV10-3 with TRBJ2-5; D call uncertain. The CDR3 is 11 amino acids. Germline V gene data show CDR1 as ENHRY and CDR2 as SYGVKD. V was shortened by 4 bases and J by 5 bases, with 5 bases between the two germline ends. CDR3 in DNA: TGTGCCATCAGTGCTAGGGAGACCCAGTACTTC. The encoded protein is CAISARETQYF.

The V and J genes are TRBV4-1 and TRBJ2-5; D not resolved. The CDR3 contains 14 residues. From germline, CDR1 is MGHRA and CDR2 YSYEKL. V was trimmed by 0 bases and J by 5 bases, leaving 10 bases between them. The CDR3 nucleotides read TGCGCCAGCAGCCAAGATCTGGAGAGGGAGACCCAGTACTTC. This sequence encodes CASSQDLERETQYF.

The chain couples TRBV4-3 to TRBJ2-3; D is unresolved. Germline V gene data show CDR1 as LGHNA and CDR2 as YSLEER. Trimming took off 1 base at V and 4 bases at J, with 12 bases between the two ends. The CDR3 runs to 15 residues. CDR3 nucleotide sequence: TGCGCCAGCAGCCAAGTCTTTCGTGACTCAGATACGCAGTATTTT. Its translation: CASSQVFRDSDTQYF.